The rows below give T cell receptor beta chains drawn from one sample of a study of identifying expanded T cells in peripheral blood. Sequencing was performed with immunoSEQ multiplex PCR; in TCRdb, only in-frame clones are kept and a portion is missing. The sample yields about 110,000 clones, 88% seen once. The source material was blood. These receptors originate from a person between 18 and 75 years old in good health. Both conserved end residues are part of each CDR3. A D gene is named only where the DNA matches it firmly. The size entry is marked missing in some rows and otherwise reads once, few, many or a size class.

TRBV14	TRBJ2-1	-	-	16	TGTGCCAGCAGCCAAGAGGAACTAGTCTCCTACAATGAGCAGTTCTTC	CASSQEELVSYNEQFF
TRBV9	TRBJ2-2	-	-	15	TGTGCCAGCAACCTAGACCAGTACTTCACCGGGGAGCTGTTTTTT	CASNLDQYFTGELFF
TRBV7-8	TRBJ2-1	-	TRBD2	16	TGTGCCAGCAGCGATAGACTAGCGGGAGGGAACAATGAGCAGTTCTTC	CASSDRLAGGNNEQFF
TRBV21-1	TRBJ2-1	once	-	13	TGTGCCAGCAGCCCCCCCTGCTGGGCTGAGCAGTTCTTC	CASSPPCWAEQFF
TRBV10-3	TRBJ2-1	-	TRBD2	13	TGTGCCATCAGTGGGACTAGCCGCAATGAGCAGTTCTTC	CAISGTSRNEQFF
TRBV7-9	TRBJ2-3	-	-	11	TGTGCCAGCAGCTCGAGCGATACGCAGTATTTT	CASSSSDTQYF
TRBV28	TRBJ1-1	-	-	14	TGTGCCAGCAGTTTTAAGGGTCGGAACACTGAAGCTTTCTTT	CASSFKGRNTEAFF
TRBV9	TRBJ2-1	-	TRBD2	15	TGTGCCAGCAGCGCCCCCCACGGCGGGAGCAATGAGCAGTTCTTC	CASSAPHGGSNEQFF
TRBV14	TRBJ2-7	-	TRBD1	15	TGTGCCAGCAGCCCAGGGACAGGGGGCTTCTACGAGCAGTACTTC	CASSPGTGGFYEQYF
TRBV7-9	TRBJ1-4	few	-	14	TGTGCCAGCAGCCGGGGCCTAGGGGATGAAAAACTGTTTTTT	CASSRGLGDEKLFF
TRBV5-1	TRBJ2-7	-	-	16	TGCGCCAGCAGCTCGGCCGGGACTCTCGGACTCTACGAGCAGTACTTC	CASSSAGTLGLYEQYF
TRBV2	TRBJ2-3	-	-	14	TGTGCCAGCAGTGAACGCGTGGTAGCGGAACCGCAGTATTTT	CASSERVVAEPQYF
TRBV27	TRBJ2-5	few	-	11	TGTGCCAGCAGTTTCCAAGAGACCCAGTACTTC	CASSFQETQYF
TRBV30	TRBJ1-1	-	TRBD1	11	TGTGCCTGGCAGGGGGCAGCTGAAGCTTTCTTT	CAWQGAAEAFF
TRBV5-4	TRBJ2-2	few	-	12	TGTGCCAGCAGCTTGAACACCGGGGAGCTGTTTTTT	CASSLNTGELFF
TRBV30	TRBJ2-1	-	TRBD1	16	TGTGCCTGGACCTTAGACAGGGGCTACGTTACAAATGAGCAGTTCTTC	CAWTLDRGYVTNEQFF
TRBV25-1	TRBJ2-3	-	-	15	TGTGCCAGCAGTGATTCTAGGCTCTATGGAGATACGCAGTATTTT	CASSDSRLYGDTQYF
TRBV5-1	TRBJ2-5	-	-	14	TGCGCCAGCAGCACCCCGGGACTGGAAGAGACCCAGTACTTC	CASSTPGLEETQYF
TRBV19	TRBJ2-7	-	TRBD1	16	TGTGCCAGTAGTGAGGGAGACAGGGGGCGCCAGGACGAGCAGTACTTC	CASSEGDRGRQDEQYF
TRBV28	TRBJ1-2	-	-	16	TGTGCCAGCAGCCCCGACAGCACAATTCCTCTCTATGGCTACACCTTC	CASSPDSTIPLYGYTF
TRBV7-3	TRBJ2-3	-	TRBD1	14	TGTGCCAGCAGCTCCCAGGGGGCAACAGATACGCAGTATTTT	CASSSQGATDTQYF
TRBV7-8	TRBJ1-5	-	-	14	TGTGCCAGCAGCTTAGCAGGAGGCAATCAGCCCCAGCATTTT	CASSLAGGNQPQHF
TRBV4-2	TRBJ1-1	once	-	15	TGTGCCAGCAGCCCCTCCTCATTGGCGAACACTGAAGCTTTCTTT	CASSPSSLANTEAFF
TRBV10-2	TRBJ2-5	-	-	14	TGCGCCAGCAGTGCACAGGGCTTCCAAGAGACCCAGTACTTC	CASSAQGFQETQYF
TRBV6-5	TRBJ1-5	-	-	15	TGTGCCAGCAGGGCCGCAGCTTATAGCAATCAGCCCCAGCATTTT	CASRAAAYSNQPQHF
TRBV5-1	TRBJ2-7	-	TRBD1	16	TGCGCCAGCAGCTCGATCCCGGGACAGGGGGGATACGAGCAGTACTTC	CASSSIPGQGGYEQYF
TRBV2	TRBJ2-5	once	TRBD1	13	TGTGCCAGCAGGGACAGGGCTGGAGAGACCCAGTACTTC	CASRDRAGETQYF
TRBV6-1	TRBJ1-2	-	TRBD1	12	TGTGCCAGCAGTAAGACAGGGGATGGCTACACCTTC	CASSKTGDGYTF
TRBV7-9	TRBJ2-3	-	-	13	TGTGCCAGCAGTCAGACTGGCACAGATACGCAGTATTTT	CASSQTGTDTQYF